This T cell receptor (beta chain) was sequenced in a study of blood T cells in healthy people across ages. Points from the study as a whole: Roughly linear age-related decline in beta diversity appeared, significant by age about 40. Shifts in expanded clonotypes may have been confounded by donor CMV status, which was unknown.

Alongside a J-beta primer mix, a sample-barcoded 5' primer served in a second PCR lasting about 7 to 11 cycles. A template-switch adaptor containing 12 random nucleotides labeled each cDNA molecule. Each CDR3 protein gets one entry after TCRdb re-called the 5' RACE reads with MiXCR. Of about 1.6 million distinct CDR3 sequences listed, around 36% were seen once; the top ten hold 11%. The CDR3 is 16 amino acids. Germline CDR1 and CDR2: SGHRS and YFSETQ. Concerning this clonotype: Its antigen is still unknown. At one of its ends the junction is not consistent with the germline gene, which may arise from a read error.

The receptor was derived from a woman in her twenties or thirties in good health. What was sequenced was blood. This sequence joins TRBV5-1 and TRBJ2-7, with TRBD1 as a possible D gene (5 bases). The CDR3 DNA follows: TGCGCCAGCAGCTTGGATGCGTGGGGCGTTTCCTACAAGCAGTACTTC. Protein product: CASSLDAWGVSYKQYF. The whole variable domain, filled in from reference TRBV5-1 and TRBJ2-7, reads KAGVTQTPRYLIKTRGQQVTLSCSPISGHRSVSWYQQTPGQGLQFLFEYFSETQRNKGNFPGRFSGRQFSNSRSEMNVSTLELGDSALYLCASSLDAWGVSYKQYFGPGTRLTVT.